Each of the 13 T cell receptor beta chains below was sequenced from the same sample in a study of CD8 T cells in Susac syndrome. After extraction with the RNeasy kit, roughly 0.45 to 1 ug of the RNA was reverse transcribed using random hexamers. Via MiXCR, TCRdb re-called the immunoSEQ multiplex PCR reads, giving one row per CDR3 protein. The table records around 150,000 distinct CDR3 sequences, just under 95% of them present only once. Specimen: CD4+ T cells from PBMCs. These receptors all come from a human donor in good health.

V gene TRBV6-1 combines with J gene TRBJ1-5; D is unclear. The CDR3 sequence is 15 residues long. Trimming shortened V by 0 bases and J by 4 bases, and 10 bases separated the two germline ends. CDR1 MNHNS and CDR2 SASEGT come from the germline V gene. The CDR3 here is CASSEALGMNQPQHF. The CDR3 coding sequence is TGTGCCAGCAGTGAAGCCTTGGGGATGAATCAGCCCCAGCATTTT.

The chain recombines TRBV7-9 with TRBJ1-1; a weak D match, TRBD1 (5 bases). Germline V gene data show CDR1 as SEHNR and CDR2 as FQNEAQ (reference sequence). There are 16 residues in the CDR3. Trimming removed 5 bases from V and 2 bases from J, with 18 bases in between. The CDR3 here is CASSPRLGDSNTEAFF. The CDR3 DNA is TGTGCCAGCAGCCCCAGATTGGGGGATTCCAACACTGAAGCTTTCTTT.

The V call is TRBV11-2, the J call TRBJ2-3, with D perhaps assigned TRBD1 or TRBD2 (5 bases each). Germline V gene sequence: CDR1 SGHAT, CDR2 FQNNGV. The CDR3 runs 12 residues. Trimming shortened V by 8 bases and J by 8 bases, and 14 bases separated the two germline ends. CDR3 nucleotide sequence: TGTGCCAGCGAAAACCTGAGGGGTACGCAGTATTTT. The encoded protein is CASENLRGTQYF.

The chain combines TRBV5-1 with TRBJ1-1, with D uncertain. The germline V gene has CDR1 SGHRS and CDR2 YFSETQ. This CDR3 region has 14 residues. V was trimmed by 0 bases and J by 0 bases, leaving 6 bases between them. CDR3 loop: CASSLGDMNTEAFF. DNA of the CDR3: TGCGCCAGCAGCTTGGGAGACATGAACACTGAAGCTTTCTTT.

This chain links TRBV2 with TRBJ2-7; 7 positions agree with TRBD1. Germline V gene lookup returns CDR1 SNHLY and CDR2 FYNNEI. V lost 7 bases and J lost 2; bases outside the gene matches: 5. CDR3 length: 13 amino acids. The CDR3 sequence is CASTKDRTYEQYF. The CDR3 region has the DNA TGTGCCAGCACGAAGGACAGGACCTACGAGCAGTACTTC.

This clonotype has just one count. This sequence joins TRBV13 and TRBJ1-1; D is ambiguous. Trimming took off 2 bases at V and 7 bases at J, with 11 bases between the two ends. The CDR3 loop spans 13 amino acids. Germline values: CDR1 PRHDT, CDR2 FYEKMQ (reference sequence). The DNA of the CDR3 is TGTGCCAGCAGCTTACGGGGATTAGGTGAAGCTTTCTTT. Its translation is CASSLRGLGEAFF.

The rearrangement joins TRBV2 to TRBJ2-2, with TRBD2 matching 9 bases. V lost 6 bases to trimming and J lost 5 bases; unmatched junction nucleotides: 7. The length of the CDR3 is 15 residues. Germline assignment: CDR1 SNHLY and CDR2 FYNNEI. The CDR3 sequence is CASRSTSGGTGELFF. DNA for the CDR3: TGTGCCAGCAGGTCGACTAGCGGTGGGACCGGGGAGCTGTTTTTT.

The V call is TRBV5-6, the J call TRBJ1-5; maybe TRBD1 (5 bases). Trimming cost V 5 bases and J 2 bases, with 14 bases left between them. The CDR3 totals 15 residues. Germline V gene sequence: CDR1 SGHDT, CDR2 YYEEEE. Here the CDR3 reads CASSELDRGNQPQHF. CDR3 nucleotide sequence: TGTGCCAGCAGTGAATTAGACAGAGGCAATCAGCCCCAGCATTTT.

CDR3 sequence (DNA): TGTGCCAGCAGTGCCGCGGGGGGGATTCAGTACTTC. It yields the protein CASSAAGGIQYF. V gene TRBV2 combines with J gene TRBJ2-4; TRBD2 agrees at 9 bases. This CDR3 contains 12 residues. Germline V gives CDR1 SNHLY, CDR2 FYNNEI. The ends lost 4 bases at V and 10 bases at J; junction bases unmatched: 2.

The chain uses TRBV5-1 and TRBJ1-1; D gene unclear. The CDR3 has 16 residues. Looked up from germline, CDR1 is SGHRS and CDR2 is YFSETQ. V shed 2 bases and J shed 2 bases, with 16 bases lying between them. The CDR3 protein is CASSFSALGVNTEAFF. As DNA, the CDR3 is TGCGCCAGCAGCTTTTCAGCTTTAGGAGTTAACACTGAAGCTTTCTTT. Full variable domain (remainder filled in from reference TRBV5-1 and TRBJ1-1): KAGVTQTPRYLIKTRGQQVTLSCSPISGHRSVSWYQQTPGQGLQFLFEYFSETQRNKGNFPGRFSGRQFSNSRSEMNVSTLELGDSALYLCASSFSALGVNTEAFFGQGTRLTVV.

This clonotype was counted once. The chain couples TRBV29-1 to TRBJ1-1; 8 nucleotides match TRBD1. After removal of 4 bases from V and 2 bases from J, the junction contained 3 bases not matched to a gene. The germline gives CDR1 SQVTM, CDR2 ANQGSEA. This CDR3 is built from 13 residues. The CDR3 is CSVAGGHNTEAFF. DNA for the CDR3: TGCAGCGTTGCAGGGGGCCACAACACTGAAGCTTTCTTT.

This chain joins TRBV5-1 and TRBJ1-3; the match to TRBD1 covers 11 bases. In germline, CDR1 is SGHRS, CDR2 YFSETQ. The J segment lost 1 base and the V segment lost 4 bases, leaving 4 bases of the junction unmatched. CDR3 length: 16 amino acids. CDR3 nucleotides: TGCGCCAGCAGCCGGACAGGGGGCCTATCTGGAAACACCATATATTTT. Encoded protein: CASSRTGGLSGNTIYF.

This chain uses TRBV5-1 with TRBJ1-1; no reliable D call. Germline CDR1 SGHRS, CDR2 YFSETQ. V lost 0 bases and J lost 2, with 11 bases in between. This CDR3 spans 15 amino acids. CDR3 sequence reads: CASSLGDLKNTEAFF. The CDR3 coding sequence is TGCGCCAGCAGCTTGGGTGACCTCAAAAACACTGAAGCTTTCTTT.